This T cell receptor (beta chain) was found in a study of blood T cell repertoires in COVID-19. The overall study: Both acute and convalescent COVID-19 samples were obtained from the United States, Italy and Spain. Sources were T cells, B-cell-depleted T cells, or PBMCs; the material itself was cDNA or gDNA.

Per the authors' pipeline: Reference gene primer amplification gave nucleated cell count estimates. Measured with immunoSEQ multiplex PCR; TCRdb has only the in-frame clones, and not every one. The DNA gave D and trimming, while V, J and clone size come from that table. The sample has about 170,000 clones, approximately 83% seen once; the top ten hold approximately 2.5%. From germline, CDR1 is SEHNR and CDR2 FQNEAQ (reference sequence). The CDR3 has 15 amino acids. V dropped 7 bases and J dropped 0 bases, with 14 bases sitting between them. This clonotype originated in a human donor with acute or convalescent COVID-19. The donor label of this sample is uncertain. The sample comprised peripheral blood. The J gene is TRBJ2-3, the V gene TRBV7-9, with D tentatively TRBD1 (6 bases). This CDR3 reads CASTPGVSSTDTQYF. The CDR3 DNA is TGTGCCAGCACCCCAGGGGTCTCTAGCACAGATACGCAGTATTTT.